Below, 24 T cell receptor beta chains from the same sample are listed, as sequenced in a study of T cell repertoires in cytomegalovirus infection. TCRdb analysed the reads with MiXCR anew, one entry per CDR3 protein. Here the sample spans approximately 1,000,000 distinct CDR3 sequences, roughly 30% being singletons. These receptors' antigens are unknown. Sample: cultured CD8+ T cells from PBMCs, taken from culture after CMV antigen stimulation. The receptors stem from a human donor in good health (CMV status not recorded). Some clones in this sample may be carry-over from other donors' samples.

This chain uses TRBV27 with TRBJ2-4, with TRBD1 matching 8 bases. The CDR3 extends over 13 amino acids. Trimming cost V 3 bases and J 8 bases; bases outside gene matches: 3. Germline-derived CDR1 and CDR2 are MNHEY and SMNVEV (reference sequence). As DNA, the CDR3 is TGTGCCAGCAGTTTGGACAGGGAGGACATTCAGTACTTC. Translating gives CASSLDREDIQYF.

The chain employs TRBV2 and TRBJ2-5; 13 bases fit TRBD2. Germline V lookup: CDR1 SNHLY, CDR2 FYNNEI. The CDR3 consists of 16 residues. V shed 4 bases, J shed 1 base, and the junction held 3 bases outside the gene matches. The CDR3, as DNA: TGTGCCAGCAGTGTGGGACTAGCGGGGAGCCAAGAGACCCAGTACTTC. Translating it yields CASSVGLAGSQETQYF.

This clonotype was found a few times. The chain is built from TRBV6-2 or TRBV6-3 and TRBJ2-1; tentatively, D is TRBD2 (7 bases). The CDR3 is made up of 15 amino acids. The V gene lost 0 bases and the J gene lost 9 bases, with 15 bases spanning the gap. CDR1 is MNHEY and CDR2 is SVGEGT in the germline V gene. In DNA, the CDR3 is TGTGCCAGCAGTTACTCGGGGGGGCCTCTCGGTGAGCAGTTCTTC. Its translation is CASSYSGGPLGEQFF.

This chain joins TRBV23-1 and TRBJ1-1, with D hard to call. TRBV23-1 is an ORF; its function is uncertain. Trimming shortened V by 0 bases and J by 4 bases, and 12 bases separated the two germline ends. The CDR3 length is 15 residues. The CDR3 region has the DNA TGCGCCAGCAGTCAATCTTTTTCAGGACTCACTGAAGCTTTCTTT. Translated: CASSQSFSGLTEAFF.

The rearrangement links TRBV4-1 to TRBJ2-2; D remains unclear. The V and J ends lost 1 base and 7 bases respectively, with 22 bases between them. Germline CDR1 reads MGHRA; CDR2 reads YSYEKL. The CDR3 is 18 amino acids. In DNA, the CDR3 is TGCGCCAGCAGCCAAGTCTGGAGTAGCTTGGGTGTCGGCGGGGAGCTGTTTTTT. Amino acids: CASSQVWSSLGVGGELFF.

The rearrangement joins TRBV12-3 or TRBV12-4 to TRBJ2-7; D may be TRBD1 (6 bases). The ends were cut back, 6 bases at V and 10 bases at J, with 16 bases in the middle. This CDR3 has 12 residues. CDR3 bases: TGTGCCAGCAGGGGGGACAAGGGGGAACAGTACTTC. Its protein is CASRGDKGEQYF.

V is TRBV28 and J is TRBJ1-3; TRBD1 matches at 7 bases. Germline V gene data show CDR1 as MDHEN and CDR2 as SYDVKM. This CDR3 has 15 residues. After removal of 3 bases from V and 4 bases from J, the junction contained 6 bases not matched to a gene. CDR3 nucleotide sequence: TGTGCCAGCAGTTTTTTAACAGGGGCCGGAAACACCATATATTTT. It translates to CASSFLTGAGNTIYF. Variable domain in full (rest from reference TRBV28 and TRBJ1-3): DVKVTQSSRYLVKRTGEKVFLECVQDMDHENMFWYRQDPGLGLRLIYFSYDVKMKEKGDIPEGYSVSREKKERFSLILESASTNQTSMYLCASSFLTGAGNTIYFGEGSWLTVV.

There are a few counts of this clonotype. The chain couples TRBV7-4 to TRBJ2-5; either TRBD1 or TRBD2 may supply D (7 bases each). The germline CDR1 and CDR2 sequences are SGHVT and SQSDAQ. The CDR3 length is 15 residues. V lost 4 bases to trimming and J lost 5 bases, with 17 bases between them. The CDR3 sequence is CASSSQGGAYETQYF. CDR3 bases: TGTGCCAGCAGCTCCCAGGGGGGGGCTTATGAGACCCAGTACTTC.

This clonotype was recorded a few times. This chain uses TRBV29-1 with TRBJ2-6, with 9 bases that match TRBD1. From germline, CDR1 is SQVTM and CDR2 ANQGSEA. The CDR3 runs 14 residues. Trimming removed 4 bases from V and 3 bases from J; junction bases left unmatched: 1. The CDR3 is CSVGDRDGANVLTF. CDR3 nucleotides: TGCAGCGTTGGGGACAGGGATGGGGCCAACGTCCTGACTTTC.

This chain uses TRBV6-2 or TRBV6-3 with TRBJ1-1, with a possible D match to TRBD1 (5 bases). The CDR3 runs 15 residues. Germline-derived CDR1 and CDR2 are MNHEY and SVGEGT. V gave up 2 bases and J gave up 0 bases, with 10 bases separating them. CDR3 DNA sequence: TGTGCCAGCAGTTACGGGGCAGAAATGAACACTGAAGCTTTCTTT. This translates into CASSYGAEMNTEAFF.

The rearrangement links TRBV2 to TRBJ1-2; D remains unclear. Trimming took off 6 bases at V and 7 bases at J, with 9 bases between the two ends. In germline, CDR1 is SNHLY, CDR2 FYNNEI. CDR3 length: 11 residues. The CDR3 sequence is CASRGRGGYTF. As DNA, the CDR3 is TGTGCCAGCAGGGGGAGAGGTGGCTACACCTTC.

The chain recombines TRBV6-2 or TRBV6-3 with TRBJ1-1, with 7 bases identical to TRBD1. J gave up 1 base and V 3 bases, and 5 bases lay outside the gene matches. CDR3 length: 15 residues. Germline V gene lookup returns CDR1 MNHEY and CDR2 SVGEGT. CDR3 DNA sequence: TGTGCCAGCAGTTATCCGTGGGACAGGAACACTGAAGCTTTCTTT. Its translation is CASSYPWDRNTEAFF.

This clonotype came up a few times. This chain joins TRBV2 and TRBJ2-3; the D is unclear. V lost 8 bases to trimming and J lost 4 bases, with 13 bases between them. Germline assignment: CDR1 SNHLY and CDR2 FYNNEI. The CDR3 consists of 13 residues. Here the CDR3 DNA reads TGTGCCAGCTGGAAGGAATTGCCAGATACGCAGTATTTT. This encodes CASWKELPDTQYF.

This clonotype was observed at least ten times. This chain links TRBV7-6 with TRBJ2-3; the D is unclear. The CDR3 sequence is 15 residues long. The germline V and J ends were trimmed by 5 bases and 3 bases, with 15 bases remaining between them. Germline CDR1 and CDR2: SGHVS and FNYEAQ. DNA for the CDR3: TGTGCCAGCAGCCCCGGGCCCCAAGCGACAGATACGCAGTATTTT. Its translation is CASSPGPQATDTQYF.

This clonotype was recorded many times. J is TRBJ2-7 and V is TRBV7-9, with D tentatively TRBD2 (6 bases). Germline-derived CDR1 and CDR2 are SEHNR and FQNEAQ (reference sequence). This CDR3 is built from 13 residues. V lost 3 bases and J 3 bases, leaving 9 bases between the germline ends. This CDR3 is CASSLEGDYEQYF. The CDR3 nucleotides read TGTGCCAGCAGCTTGGAGGGAGACTACGAGCAGTACTTC.

The chain is built from TRBV6-1 and TRBJ2-2; 10 bases fit TRBD2. In germline, CDR1 is MNHNS, CDR2 SASEGT. The junction had 14 bases not matched to a gene; V was cut back by 10 bases and J by 0 bases. This CDR3 contains 18 residues. The CDR3 nucleotides are TGTGCCATTACTGGATGGGCTAGCGGGGGTACGAACACCGGGGAGCTGTTTTTT. Its translation: CAITGWASGGTNTGELFF.

V is TRBV7-4 and J is TRBJ2-2; TRBD2 might be the D (5 bases). This CDR3 is 15 amino acids long. Germline CDR1 reads SGHVT; CDR2 reads SQSDAQ. Deletions cut 5 bases from V and 3 bases from J, with 13 bases between. The CDR3 loop reads CASSPTGYDTGELFF. The CDR3 DNA reads TGTGCCAGCAGCCCAACGGGGTACGACACCGGGGAGCTGTTTTTT.

In its sample, this clonotype was seen a few times. The rearrangement joins TRBV5-4 to TRBJ1-1; D is unresolved. The CDR3 has 12 residues. Trimming took 4 bases from V and 4 from J, leaving 8 bases between them. Germline V gene data show CDR1 as SGHNT and CDR2 as YYREEE (reference sequence). The chain's CDR3 is CASSEESTEAFF. The CDR3 DNA reads TGTGCCAGCAGCGAGGAATCCACTGAAGCTTTCTTT. Full variable domain (outside the CDR3, taken from reference TRBV5-4 and TRBJ1-1): ETGVTQSPTHLIKTRGQQVTLRCSSQSGHNTVSWYQQALGQGPQFIFQYYREEENGRGNFPPRFSGLQFPNYSSELNVNALELDDSALYLCASSEESTEAFFGQGTRLTVV.

At least ten counts were recorded for this clonotype. V is TRBV7-2 and J is TRBJ2-3, with D perhaps TRBD1 (5 bases). The CDR3 length is 15 residues. CDR1 is SGHTA and CDR2 is FQGNSA in the germline V gene. The germline V and J ends were trimmed by 1 base and 1 base, with 9 bases remaining between them. The CDR3 DNA reads TGTGCCAGCAGCTTAGGGCAGGGTGGCACAGATACGCAGTATTTT. Encoded protein: CASSLGQGGTDTQYF.

This clonotype has more than one count but fewer than ten. The V and J genes are TRBV7-8 and TRBJ2-5; no clear D. This CDR3 has 15 residues. Trimming took off 4 bases at V and 2 bases at J, with 14 bases between the two ends. Germline values: CDR1 SGHVS, CDR2 FQNEAQ. The CDR3 sequence is CASSSGLTEQETQYF. Written as DNA, the CDR3 is TGTGCCAGCAGCTCTGGTCTGACCGAGCAAGAGACCCAGTACTTC.

This clonotype occurred many times. This rearrangement joins TRBV7-2 to TRBJ2-2; TRBD2 matches at 9 bases. V shed 1 base and J 6 bases; nucleotides not matched to a gene: 15. The CDR3 contains 19 residues. Germline CDR1 is SGHTA and CDR2 is FQGNSA. The CDR3 DNA reads as TGTGCCAGCAGCTTAGGTCATCTTGCGCGGGGGGGAGGCGCCGGGGAGCTGTTTTTT. Translating it yields CASSLGHLARGGGAGELFF.

The V and J genes are TRBV7-2 and TRBJ1-1, with unresolved D. The germline V and J ends were trimmed by 2 bases and 3 bases, with 10 bases remaining between them. Germline CDR1 reads SGHTA; CDR2 reads FQGNSA. The CDR3 runs to 14 residues. CDR3 nucleotides: TGTGCCAGCAGCTTATTGCCGGGGTACACTGAAGCTTTCTTT. Its protein product is CASSLLPGYTEAFF.

With regard to this clonotype: Its ends do not fully match the called genes, so a read error is possible. The chain combines TRBV27 with TRBJ2-1; 13 bases are a match to TRBD2. Germline V lookup: CDR1 MNHEY, CDR2 SMNVEV (reference sequence). CDR3 length: 17 residues. CDR3 sequence reads: CASSLSTGLAGDNEQLF. For the CDR3, the DNA is TGTGCCAGCAGTTTATCAACAGGACTAGCGGGGGATAATGAGCAGCTCTTC.

In this sample, this clonotype turned up many times. The genes are TRBV7-2 and TRBJ2-3, with D maybe TRBD2 (5 bases). This CDR3 is 19 amino acids long. With 4 bases removed from V and 6 bases from J, the gap between germline ends came to 29 bases. CDR1 SGHTA and CDR2 FQGNSA come from the germline V gene. DNA for the CDR3: TGTGCCAGCAGCTCCGGGGAGACCACAGCTCTCGTGATCTGGGATACGCAGTATTTT. Translated: CASSSGETTALVIWDTQYF.